Sequencing of this TCR beta chain was carried out in a study of shared clonotypes between healthy human individuals. Some clones are missing from TCRdb's copy, which holds only in-frame ones; the method was immunoSEQ multiplex PCR. The table has 400,000 or so clones, 95% to 97% seen once; the top ten hold approximately 0.3%. V dropped 4 bases and J dropped 2 bases, with 6 bases sitting between them. Germline CDR1 and CDR2: SQVTM and ANQGSEA. The CDR3 is 11 residues long. Comments on this clone: Other DNA sequences in this specimen translate into the identical CDR3.

Combining CD45RO+ cells with CCR7-negative CD45RA+ TemRA cells gave CD8 memory. This sequence joins TRBV29-1 and TRBJ2-7; D unclear. The receptor comes from a man aged 25 to 40 in good health. The source material was memory CD8+ T cells sorted from blood. Specified subset: CD45RO+ cells pooled with CCR7-negative TemRA cells. The CDR3: CSVGRAYEQYF. CDR3 DNA: TGCAGCGTTGGAAGAGCCTACGAGCAGTACTTC.